This T cell receptor (beta chain) was sequenced during a study of Tregs in tolerant kidney transplant recipients. Germline lookup yields CDR1 SGHDT and CDR2 YYEEEE. This CDR3 is built from 13 residues. TCRdb's copy holds only in-frame clones and misses some; the assay was immunoSEQ multiplex PCR. The sample includes about 360 clones. Frequency places this clone as medium-sized. The antigen remains undetermined. Read data end 3 residues before the CDR3 end; the end is taken from the germline J gene. FACS sorting followed a roughly six-day coculture of CFSE-labeled recipient PBMCs with irradiated graft donor PBMCs. Study outcomes and limitations: Changing PCR primers prevented nucleotide comparison between some patients' samples. Findings come from small patient numbers and require larger validation.

V is TRBV5-6 and J is TRBJ1-2; the D gene is possibly TRBD1 (5 bases). This material consisted of CD4+ T cells from blood cultured with allogeneic cells, taken before the transplant. The source of this sequence is a human patient who received a combined kidney and bone marrow transplant. The part of the CDR3 DNA that was read is TGTGCCAGCAGCTTGGAAAGGGGTCGGGGC. The encoded protein is CASSLERGRG. The whole CDR3 sequence is CASSLERGRGYTF.